Included here is one T cell receptor beta chain sequence, with context. Its antigen is unidentified. TCRdb keeps only in-frame clones here, not all; method: immunoSEQ multiplex PCR. The table includes around 67,000 clones, 86% detected once. The data originate from a study of neoadjuvant anti-PD-1 for oral cavity cancer. Study-level information: Non-progressing patients received a fourth nivolumab dose near day 43, then surgery on days 50-56. Findings of the study overall: Pretreatment Treg/Th17 ratio correlated inversely with post-treatment tumor clonality. PBMC Gini-index clonality exceeded responders' in non-responders post-nivolumab.

This CDR3 spans 16 amino acids. Per germline, CDR1 SGHRS and CDR2 YFSETQ. J gave up 8 bases and V 4 bases, and 10 bases lay outside the gene matches. Time point: after neoadjuvant nivolumab, at surgical resection. The rearrangement uses TRBV5-1 and TRBJ1-4; 11 bases line up with TRBD1. This clonotype was obtained from a person between 35 and 79 years old with oral cavity squamous cell carcinoma. Sequenced here: PBMCs, sampled after nivolumab (anti-PD-1) treatment. The chain's CDR3 is CASSSPAGTGGEKLFF. In DNA, the CDR3 is TGCGCCAGCAGCAGCCCGGCCGGGACAGGGGGGGAAAAACTGTTTTTT.